Each of the 32 T cell receptor beta chains below was sequenced from the same sample in a study of blood T cell repertoires in COVID-19. The data were produced by immunoSEQ multiplex PCR, yet TCRdb's version contains in-frame clones alone and is incomplete. The sample lists tens of thousands of clones; about 86% were seen once. Input material: peripheral blood. The source is a woman aged 80 or over with active or convalescent COVID-19.

The sample holds a few counts of this clone. This CDR3 reads CAISSLGETGELFF. For the CDR3, the DNA is TGTGCCATCAGCTCTCTCGGGGAAACCGGGGAGCTGTTTTTT. The chain recombines TRBV10-3 with TRBJ2-2; TRBD2 might be the D (5 bases). CDR3 size: 14 residues. The V end was cut by 6 bases, the J end by 5 bases, with 13 bases between. Per germline, CDR1 ENHRY and CDR2 SYGVKD.

This clone has only a few counts. The chain uses TRBV10-3 and TRBJ1-3; D possibly corresponds to TRBD1 (5 bases). The V end was cut by 6 bases, the J end by 0 bases, with 12 bases between. This CDR3 contains 15 residues. The germline CDR1 and CDR2 sequences are ENHRY and SYGVKD. CDR3 bases: TGTGCCATCAGCCCAGGGCCTAACTCTGGAAACACCATATATTTT. It yields the protein CAISPGPNSGNTIYF.

J is TRBJ1-3 and V is TRBV10-3; 7 positions match TRBD1. CDR1 and CDR2 (germline): ENHRY, SYGVKD. The CDR3 consists of 15 residues. With V trimmed by 7 bases and J by 1 base, 7 bases remained unmatched. CDR3 residues: CAIMGQTGSGNTIYF. In DNA form, the CDR3 reads TGTGCCATCATGGGGCAGACAGGGTCTGGAAACACCATATATTTT.

This chain links TRBV5-8 with TRBJ2-6; D not resolved. Trimming removed 0 bases at V and 0 bases at J, with 4 bases between. The V gene's germline CDR1 is SGHTS and CDR2 YDEGEE. CDR3 length equals 15 residues. CDR3 in DNA: TGTGCCAGCAGCTTGGGCAGCTCTGGGGCCAACGTCCTGACTTTC. The encoded protein is CASSLGSSGANVLTF.

The chain carries TRBV5-1 and TRBJ2-3, with 8 bases that match TRBD2. CDR1 and CDR2 from the germline V gene are SGHRS and YFSETQ. The length of the CDR3 is 15 residues. V lost 0 bases to trimming and J lost 5 bases; unmatched junction nucleotides: 5. This CDR3 reads CASSLAGLAGDTQYF. CDR3 in DNA: TGCGCCAGCAGCTTGGCGGGGCTAGCGGGAGATACGCAGTATTTT.

The chain recombines TRBV10-3 with TRBJ2-5; possibly TRBD1 for D (5 bases). Germline values: CDR1 ENHRY, CDR2 SYGVKD. The CDR3 runs 13 residues. V was clipped by 8 bases and J by 2 bases, with 12 bases between them. The CDR3 reads CAIQQGGQETQYF. The CDR3 bases are TGTGCCATCCAGCAGGGTGGGCAAGAGACCCAGTACTTC.

V and J are TRBV14 and TRBJ2-5; unclear D gene. CDR1 and CDR2 (germline): SGHDN, FVKESK. Trimming cost V 2 bases and J 4 bases, with 2 bases left between them. This CDR3 is built from 11 residues. The CDR3: CASSQLETQYF. The DNA for the CDR3 is TGTGCCAGCAGCCAACTAGAGACCCAGTACTTC.

The chain combines TRBV25-1 with TRBJ2-1, with TRBD2 identical over 10 bases. V shed 3 bases, J shed 3 bases, and the junction held 2 bases outside the gene matches. Looked up from germline, CDR1 is MGHDK and CDR2 is SYGVNS. The CDR3 is 15 residues long. The CDR3 bases are TGTGCCAGCAGTGATACTAGCGGGATCTACAATGAGCAGTTCTTC. Its protein is CASSDTSGIYNEQFF.

This clone was found a few times. The V gene is TRBV30, the J gene TRBJ2-1; the match to TRBD1 covers 12 bases. Looked up from germline, CDR1 is GTSNPN and CDR2 is SVGIG (reference sequence). This CDR3 has 13 amino acids. With 7 bases clipped from V and 9 bases from J, the junction kept 7 bases outside the gene matches. The CDR3 DNA sequence: TGTGCCTTCAGGGACAGGGGGCTAGTTGAGCAGTTCTTC. It is translated as CAFRDRGLVEQFF.

The table lists this clone with a count of one. This chain connects TRBV18 to TRBJ2-1; 9 nucleotides agree with TRBD1. Germline assignment: CDR1 KGHSH and CDR2 LQKENI. CDR3 length: 16 residues. V lost 5 bases, J lost 6 bases, and 11 bases stayed unmatched. The CDR3 bases are TGTGCCAGCTCAAAGACCGGGACAGGGTCGATCAATGAGCAGTTCTTC. It encodes CASSKTGTGSINEQFF.

This chain uses TRBV6-5 with TRBJ1-5; D perhaps matches TRBD1 (5 bases). The CDR3 extends over 13 amino acids. Germline V CDR1 and CDR2: MNHEY, SVGAGI. Trimming left V 7 bases short and J 4 bases short, with 11 bases between. CDR3 region: CASTPGGNQPQHF. For the CDR3, the DNA is TGTGCCAGCACCCCCGGGGGGAATCAGCCCCAGCATTTT.

The J gene is TRBJ1-5, the V gene TRBV24-1; 8 positions match TRBD1. Germline V gene data show CDR1 as KGHDR and CDR2 as SFDVKD. The trim removed 4 bases at V and 3 bases at J, leaving 7 bases unmatched. This CDR3 has 16 amino acids. CDR3 sequence: CATSDSGTGINQPQHF. CDR3 DNA sequence: TGTGCCACCAGTGACTCCGGGACAGGAATCAATCAGCCCCAGCATTTT.

This sequence joins TRBV28 and TRBJ1-2, with 7 bases matching TRBD1. This CDR3 region has 14 residues. V shed 7 bases and J 6 bases; nucleotides not matched to a gene: 11. Per the germline V gene, CDR1 is MDHEN and CDR2 is SYDVKM. The CDR3 region is CASTSAQGQDGYTF. In DNA form, the CDR3 reads TGTGCCAGCACCTCGGCACAGGGGCAGGATGGCTACACCTTC.

V usage is TRBV19 and J usage is TRBJ2-3; 10 positions agree with TRBD1. After removal of 4 bases from V and 1 base from J, the junction contained 11 bases not matched to a gene. This CDR3 has 18 residues. CDR1 LNHDA and CDR2 SQIVND come from the germline V gene (reference sequence). The CDR3 sequence: CASSKDRGPRLGTDTQYF. The DNA of the CDR3 is TGTGCCAGTAGTAAAGACAGGGGGCCGCGGTTAGGCACAGATACGCAGTATTTT.

The gene calls are TRBV28 and TRBJ2-5; D unclear. The V gene lost 6 bases and the J gene lost 0 bases, with 11 bases spanning the gap. The V gene's germline CDR1 is MDHEN and CDR2 SYDVKM. This CDR3 comprises 14 residues. CDR3 nucleotide sequence: TGTGCCAGCAGCTCTACTGACAACCAAGAGACCCAGTACTTC. Protein: CASSSTDNQETQYF.

The rearrangement joins TRBV28 to TRBJ2-4; 8 positions agree with TRBD2. This CDR3 spans 17 amino acids. With V trimmed by 3 bases and J by 3 bases, 10 bases remained unmatched. Germline V CDR1 and CDR2: MDHEN, SYDVKM. The CDR3 region has the DNA TGTGCCAGCAGTTTGGGCGGGAGGAAGGGAGGCAAAAACATTCAGTACTTC. This gives the protein CASSLGGRKGGKNIQYF.

V and J are TRBV19 and TRBJ1-5; 9 bases are a match to TRBD1. The V segment lost 5 bases and the J segment 0 bases; nucleotides outside the gene matches: 17. The CDR3 consists of 20 residues. From germline, CDR1 is LNHDA and CDR2 SQIVND (reference sequence). The CDR3 is CASSSTRPGQGRNSNQPQHF. As DNA, the CDR3 is TGTGCCAGTAGTTCTACGAGACCGGGACAGGGTCGGAATAGCAATCAGCCCCAGCATTTT.

This clone was seen just once. Written as DNA, the CDR3 is TGTGCCAGCAGCCCGGAGACAGGGTATGGCTACACCTTC. Its translation: CASSPETGYGYTF. This sequence joins TRBV3-1 (or the pseudogene TRBV3-2) and TRBJ1-2; 7 positions match TRBD1. The CDR3 length is 13 residues. Germline CDR1 reads LGHDT; CDR2 reads YNNKEL (reference sequence). Trimming took 4 bases from V and 5 from J; bases not matched to a gene: 4.

The chain has TRBV5-1 and TRBJ2-7; 12 nucleotides agree with TRBD2. The germline V gene encodes CDR1 SGHRS and CDR2 YFSETQ. CDR3 length: 18 amino acids. The trim removed 2 bases at V and 5 bases at J, leaving 14 bases unmatched. CDR3 in amino acids: CASSLILAGGAGQNEQYF. DNA of the CDR3: TGCGCCAGCAGCTTAATACTAGCGGGAGGCGCTGGGCAAAACGAGCAGTACTTC. The full variable domain, completed using reference TRBV5-1 and TRBJ2-7, is KAGVTQTPRYLIKTRGQQVTLSCSPISGHRSVSWYQQTPGQGLQFLFEYFSETQRNKGNFPGRFSGRQFSNSRSEMNVSTLELGDSALYLCASSLILAGGAGQNEQYFGPGTRLTVT.

V is TRBV5-4 and J is TRBJ1-1; possible D gene TRBD1, 6 bases. The CDR3 is made up of 15 amino acids. Trimming pared 3 bases from V and 0 bases from J, leaving 12 bases between. In germline, CDR1 is SGHNT, CDR2 YYREEE (reference sequence). CDR3 loop: CASSWNGDMNTEAFF. The CDR3 nucleotides are TGTGCCAGCAGCTGGAACGGGGACATGAACACTGAAGCTTTCTTT.

The chain employs TRBV7-9 and TRBJ1-3, with 9 bases identical to TRBD1. The trim removed 3 bases at V and 3 bases at J, leaving 6 bases unmatched. CDR1 SEHNR and CDR2 FQNEAQ come from the germline V gene (reference sequence). CDR3 length equals 16 residues. The CDR3 is CASSLGQGVDGNTIYF. CDR3 DNA: TGTGCCAGCAGCTTGGGACAGGGCGTCGATGGAAACACCATATATTTT.

The chain uses TRBV12-3 or TRBV12-4 and TRBJ2-5; D is undetermined. V was shortened by 2 bases and J by 7 bases, with 5 bases between the two germline ends. This CDR3 is built from 11 residues. Here the CDR3 reads CASSLLGTQYF. The DNA of the CDR3 is TGTGCCAGCAGTTTACTCGGGACCCAGTACTTC.

About this clone: An end of the junction differs from the germline gene, which may be a read error. The chain links TRBV7-7 to TRBJ2-3; possible D gene TRBD2, 5 bases. This CDR3 contains 14 residues. From germline, CDR1 is SSHAT and CDR2 FNYEAQ (reference sequence). The CDR3 nucleotides are TGTGCTAGCAGCTTAGGTAGCGGCACAGATACGCAGTATTTT. Amino acids: CASSLGSGTDTQYF. Filled out from reference TRBV7-7 and TRBJ2-3, the complete variable domain reads GAGVSQSPRYKVTKRGQDVTLRCDPISSHATLYWYQQALGQGPEFLTYFNYEAQPDKSGLPSDRFSAERPEGSISTLTIQRTEQRDSAMYRCASSLGSGTDTQYFGPGTRLTVL.

V gene TRBV7-9 combines with J gene TRBJ1-3; no clear D gene. Trimming left V 7 bases short and J 0 bases short, with 10 bases between. The germline V gene encodes CDR1 SEHNR and CDR2 FQNEAQ (reference sequence). CDR3 length: 14 amino acids. The CDR3 region has the DNA TGTGCCAGCACCCTGACTGACTCTGGAAACACCATATATTTT. Translated, it gives CASTLTDSGNTIYF.

The CDR3 is CASSQGGQGANGYTF. The DNA for the CDR3 is TGTGCCAGCAGCCAAGGGGGACAGGGGGCGAATGGCTACACCTTC. The V and J genes are TRBV3-1 (or the pseudogene TRBV3-2) and TRBJ1-2; 12 bases agree with TRBD1. V shed 1 base and J 6 bases; nucleotides not matched to a gene: 3. The CDR3 is 15 amino acids. The germline V gene has CDR1 LGHDT and CDR2 YNNKEL (reference sequence).

The V gene is TRBV6-4, the J gene TRBJ1-1; D gene uncertain. V was pared by 3 bases and J by 1 base, with 6 bases between. The CDR3 length is 13 residues. CDR1 and CDR2 from the germline V gene are MRHNA and SNTAGT. In DNA, the CDR3 is TGTGCCAGCAGTGAGGCACAGAACACTGAAGCTTTCTTT. This translates into CASSEAQNTEAFF.

This clone was counted a few times. This chain links TRBV18 with TRBJ2-1; the D is unclear. CDR3 size: 12 residues. Trimming removed 2 bases at V and 9 bases at J, with 8 bases between. The germline V gene encodes CDR1 KGHSH and CDR2 LQKENI. CDR3 region: CASSPGRFEQFF. Here the CDR3 DNA reads TGTGCCAGCTCACCAGGGCGTTTTGAGCAGTTCTTC.

This clone was counted only a few times. The V gene is TRBV19, the J gene TRBJ1-5; no clear D. Between the trimmed V and J ends, which lost 7 bases and 2 bases, there was a span of 6 bases. In germline, CDR1 is LNHDA, CDR2 SQIVND (reference sequence). The CDR3 extends over 12 amino acids. The CDR3 loop reads CASMARNQPQHF. DNA of the CDR3: TGTGCCAGTATGGCTCGCAATCAGCCCCAGCATTTT.

The chain has TRBV6-5 and TRBJ1-2, with a tentative D call TRBD1 (6 bases). CDR1 and CDR2 from the germline V gene are MNHEY and SVGAGI. With 6 bases removed from V and 8 bases from J, the gap between germline ends came to 16 bases. The CDR3 is 13 residues long. DNA of the CDR3: TGTGCCAGCAGAAGGACAGACCTTGAGGGCTACACCTTC. Its protein is CASRRTDLEGYTF.

This chain uses TRBV28 with TRBJ2-1; D gene uncertain. CDR3 length: 15 amino acids. V was trimmed by 2 bases and J by 0 bases, leaving 8 bases between them. Germline V CDR1 and CDR2: MDHEN, SYDVKM. The CDR3 region is CASSLESSSYNEQFF. The DNA of the CDR3 is TGTGCCAGCAGTTTAGAGTCTAGCTCCTACAATGAGCAGTTCTTC.

This clone is a singleton in its sample. The chain links TRBV10-3 to TRBJ2-2, with 8 positions matching TRBD1. Trimming at V came to 6 bases and at J to 3 bases, leaving 12 bases not matched to a gene. Per germline, CDR1 ENHRY and CDR2 SYGVKD. The CDR3 sequence is 17 residues long. The CDR3 bases are TGTGCCATCAGCAAAGCCAACAGGGGGGTTGACACCGGGGAGCTGTTTTTT. Protein sequence: CAISKANRGVDTGELFF.

The chain has TRBV19 and TRBJ2-1; the match to TRBD2 covers 9 bases. This CDR3 contains 18 residues. CDR1 LNHDA and CDR2 SQIVND come from the germline V gene (reference sequence). The V and J ends lost 3 bases and 0 bases, in that order; junction bases with no gene match: 9. The chain's CDR3 is CASSIGLAGSPSYNEQFF. As DNA, the CDR3 is TGTGCCAGTAGTATCGGGCTAGCGGGGAGTCCCTCCTACAATGAGCAGTTCTTC.